This paragraph reports one TCR beta chain. Produced via immunoSEQ multiplex PCR; TCRdb's table is partial and in-frame only. The sample consists of around 2.1 million clones, around 93% of them appearing once. The entry originates in a study of shared clonotypes between healthy human individuals. Whole-study context: The study enrolled two women and a few men aged 18 to 49. Per-donor plates numbered three CD4 naive, three CD4 memory, two CD8 naive and one CD8 memory.

Germline CDR1 MDHEN, CDR2 SYDVKM. The CDR3 has 18 amino acids. V was shortened by 3 bases and J by 2 bases, with 23 bases between the two germline ends. Terminally differentiated effector memory CD45RA+ cells were excluded by CCR7 positive selection of CD45RO-negative cells. The sequenced material came from naive CD8+ T cells from PBMCs. The sequence was obtained from a man aged 18 to 30 in good health. Some clones in this sample may be carry-over from other donors' samples. The V gene is TRBV28, the J gene TRBJ2-7; no clear D gene. In DNA form, the CDR3 reads TGTGCCAGCAGTTTTTGGAGACTCGACACTCCAACCCCCTACGAGCAGTACTTC. Translated, it gives CASSFWRLDTPTPYEQYF.